A single sample is the source of the 29 T cell receptor beta chains below, sequenced in a study of CD8 T cells in ankylosing spondylitis. MiXCR was run by TCRdb on the 5' RACE reads, yielding one entry per CDR3 protein. This table has more than 600,000 distinct CDR3 sequences, around 17% appearing once. The antigens these receptors bind are not known. The study's findings and limits: One TCR beta motif, made up of under ten highly homologous variants, appeared characteristic of ankylosing spondylitis blood.

The source material was blood, either unsorted or a sorted T cell fraction (not recorded which). These receptors were collected from a male donor with ankylosing spondylitis.

The chain links TRBV5-6 to TRBJ2-4, with 10 bases lining up with TRBD1. There are 16 residues in the CDR3. The J segment lost 4 bases and the V segment lost 2 bases, leaving 6 bases of the junction unmatched. CDR1 and CDR2 from the germline V gene are SGHDT and YYEEEE. Here the CDR3 DNA reads TGTGCCAGCAGCTTTCGCGGGACAGGGGAAAAAAACATTCAGTACTTC. Its protein is CASSFRGTGEKNIQYF.

This chain links TRBV20-1 with TRBJ2-3; no definite D call. The CDR3 consists of 15 residues. Germline-derived CDR1 and CDR2 are DFQATT and SNEGSKA (reference sequence). V shed 1 base and J shed 5 bases, with 16 bases lying between them. The CDR3 coding sequence is TGCAGTGCTAGAGTGCGGCCAGTCCCGGGAGATACGCAGTATTTT. Amino acid sequence: CSARVRPVPGDTQYF.

The chain has TRBV7-6 and TRBJ1-1; a weak D match, TRBD1 (5 bases). Germline V lookup: CDR1 SGHVS, CDR2 FNYEAQ. V gave up 5 bases and J gave up 1 base, with 11 bases separating them. The CDR3 consists of 14 residues. In nucleotides, the CDR3 is TGTGCCAGCAGCGCGGGACGGGCGAACACTGAAGCTTTCTTT. Translation gives CASSAGRANTEAFF.

The chain uses TRBV15 and TRBJ1-3, with 7 positions matching TRBD1. The CDR3 has 16 residues. V shed 0 bases and J 3 bases; nucleotides not matched to a gene: 5. Per the germline V gene, CDR1 is LNHNV and CDR2 is YYDKDF (reference sequence). CDR3 DNA sequence: TGTGCCACCAGCAGAGATCAGGGGGGGCTTGGAAACACCATATATTTT. Protein product: CATSRDQGGLGNTIYF.

The rearrangement links TRBV5-1 to TRBJ1-1; 7 nucleotides align to TRBD1. Germline V gene lookup returns CDR1 SGHRS and CDR2 YFSETQ. This CDR3 has 15 amino acids. V lost 4 bases to trimming and J lost 0 bases; unmatched junction nucleotides: 6. CDR3 protein: CASSTQQGLNTEAFF. In DNA form, the CDR3 reads TGCGCCAGCAGCACTCAACAGGGGCTGAACACTGAAGCTTTCTTT.

V and J are TRBV2 and TRBJ1-2; D is undetermined. CDR1 and CDR2 from the germline V gene are SNHLY and FYNNEI. Trimming pared 10 bases from V and 6 bases from J, leaving 18 bases between. The CDR3 covers 13 residues. The CDR3 coding sequence is TGTGCCACCTCCCGAGAGGGATCGAATGGCTACACCTTC. This translates into CATSREGSNGYTF.

This clonotype was detected only a few times. A junction boundary mismatches the germline segment, possibly from a read error. V is TRBV7-9 and J is TRBJ2-7; 7 bases are shared with TRBD2. CDR1 and CDR2 from the germline V gene are SEHNR and FQNEAQ (reference sequence). This CDR3 has 14 residues. The CDR3 DNA follows: TGTGCCAGCAGCATAGCGGGCAGCTCCTACGAGCAGTACTTC. Residues: CASSIAGSSYEQYF. Together with reference TRBV7-9 and TRBJ2-7, the CDR3 gives the full variable domain: DTGVSQNPRHKITKRGQNVTFRCDPISEHNRLYWYRQTLGQGPEFLTYFQNEAQLEKSRLLSDRFSAERPKGSFSTLEIQRTEQGDSAMYLCASSIAGSSYEQYFGPGTRLTVT.

This chain joins TRBV24-1 and TRBJ2-7; 9 bases are shared with TRBD2. The junction had 8 bases not matched to a gene; V was cut back by 10 bases and J by 2 bases. This CDR3 contains 14 residues. CDR1 is KGHDR, CDR2 SFDVKD, per germline. This CDR3 reads CATSSGMQPYEQYF. CDR3 nucleotide sequence: TGTGCCACTTCTAGCGGGATGCAGCCCTACGAGCAGTACTTC.

This clonotype was counted between two and nine times. A junction boundary mismatches the germline segment, possibly from a read error. The genes are TRBV7-2 and TRBJ2-5; D gene uncertain. CDR1 SGHTA and CDR2 FQGNSA come from the germline V gene. The CDR3 is made up of 12 amino acids. CDR3 bases: TGTGCCAGCAGCTTAGCGACTGTTTTTAAGGAGTTC. It translates to CASSLATVFKEF.

The V and J genes are TRBV28 and TRBJ2-3; 8 positions match TRBD2. The CDR3 loop spans 16 amino acids. Per germline, CDR1 MDHEN and CDR2 SYDVKM. V trimming: 1 base; J trimming: 1 base; junction bases outside the gene matches: 4. CDR3 loop: CASSLSPGGGTDTQYF. The CDR3 DNA is TGTGCCAGCAGTTTATCCCCGGGAGGGGGCACAGATACGCAGTATTTT.

The chain employs TRBV27 and TRBJ2-1; TRBD2 matches at 8 bases. The CDR3 length is 13 residues. Germline values: CDR1 MNHEY, CDR2 SMNVEV (reference sequence). The V and J ends lost 5 bases and 9 bases, in that order; junction bases with no gene match: 6. This CDR3 reads CASSHPTSVEQFF. In DNA, the CDR3 is TGTGCCAGCAGTCACCCGACTAGCGTTGAGCAGTTCTTC.

This clonotype was seen only once. The V call is TRBV27, the J call TRBJ1-2, with TRBD1 as a possible D gene (6 bases). Per the germline V gene, CDR1 is MNHEY and CDR2 is SMNVEV (reference sequence). Trimming removed 3 bases at V and 8 bases at J, with 13 bases between. The CDR3 extends over 13 amino acids. The CDR3 nucleotides read TGTGCCAGCAGTTTTGCTGGGGGGGCGGGCTACACCTTC. Encoded protein: CASSFAGGAGYTF.

This clonotype was recorded a few times. CDR3 nucleotides: TGCAGTGCTAGAGATCCAGGGGAGGACACCGGGGAGCTGTTTTTT. Protein sequence: CSARDPGEDTGELFF. The chain recombines TRBV20-1 with TRBJ2-2; possibly TRBD1 or TRBD2 for D (6 bases each). The germline V and J ends were trimmed by 0 bases and 3 bases, with 11 bases remaining between them. This CDR3 is built from 15 residues. Germline-derived CDR1 and CDR2 are DFQATT and SNEGSKA (reference sequence).

The V call is TRBV28, the J call TRBJ1-6, with D perhaps TRBD1 (5 bases). The CDR3 totals 16 residues. Germline V gives CDR1 MDHEN, CDR2 SYDVKM. Trimming cost V 5 bases and J 6 bases, with 17 bases left between them. In DNA form, the CDR3 reads TGTGCCAGCAGTCCCGGGGGTGGGGTTGGTAATTCACCCCTCCACTTT. It is translated as CASSPGGGVGNSPLHF.

This clonotype came up a few times. This sequence joins TRBV15 and TRBJ2-3; 10 positions agree with TRBD2. Per germline, CDR1 LNHNV and CDR2 YYDKDF (reference sequence). The CDR3 is made up of 16 amino acids. V lost 1 base and J lost 0; bases outside the gene matches: 1. CDR3 residues: CATSRGTSGSTDTQYF. The DNA of the CDR3 is TGTGCCACCAGCAGAGGGACTAGCGGTAGCACAGATACGCAGTATTTT.

CDR3 region: CASSEPGQKNSPLHF. DNA for the CDR3: TGCGCCAGCAGCGAACCGGGACAGAAAAATTCACCCCTCCACTTT. The genes are TRBV5-1 and TRBJ1-6; TRBD1 matches 7 bases. Looked up from germline, CDR1 is SGHRS and CDR2 is YFSETQ. The V and J ends lost 4 bases and 7 bases, in that order; junction bases with no gene match: 8. The CDR3 consists of 15 residues.

This clonotype was found a few times. V usage is TRBV7-9 and J usage is TRBJ2-7; D is ambiguous. The CDR3 covers 12 residues. The germline gives CDR1 SEHNR, CDR2 FQNEAQ (reference sequence). V was pared by 2 bases and J by 5 bases, with 7 bases between. The CDR3 loop is CASSLWTNEQYF. The CDR3 DNA is TGTGCCAGCAGCTTATGGACCAACGAGCAGTACTTC.

Only a few counts were recorded for this clonotype. The gene calls are TRBV12-3 or TRBV12-4 and TRBJ2-1; 8 nucleotides align to TRBD2. The V gene end was trimmed by 7 bases and the J gene end by 7 bases; junction bases not matched to a gene: 12. The CDR3 contains 15 residues. The DNA of the CDR3 is TGTGCCAGCATCCCAGCGGGAGCGGCCTTAAATGAGCAGTTCTTC. This gives the protein CASIPAGAALNEQFF.

This clonotype was observed many times. This sequence joins TRBV20-1 and TRBJ1-6; 7 positions match TRBD1. Germline-derived CDR1 and CDR2 are DFQATT and SNEGSKA (reference sequence). Unmatched junction bases numbered 6, after V lost 0 bases and J lost 7 bases. This CDR3 has 15 residues. The CDR3, as DNA: TGCAGTGCTAGAGAACTGGGACAGCGAAATTCACCCCTCCACTTT. Its translation: CSARELGQRNSPLHF.

The chain combines TRBV6-1 with TRBJ2-5; the D gene is possibly TRBD1 (5 bases). The CDR3 consists of 17 residues. With 6 bases removed from V and 5 bases from J, the gap between germline ends came to 25 bases. Germline V gene data show CDR1 as MNHNS and CDR2 as SASEGT. The CDR3 DNA reads TGTGCCAGCAGCCCGACCTTAGGGGTTCGGGTCTGGGAGACCCAGTACTTC. Translation gives CASSPTLGVRVWETQYF.

This clonotype was detected only a few times. The chain has TRBV7-2 and TRBJ1-2; 8 positions match TRBD1. CDR1 and CDR2 (germline): SGHTA, FQGNSA. The CDR3 spans 16 residues. Trimming took 2 bases from V and 3 from J; bases not matched to a gene: 8. The CDR3 region is CASSLRPTGVDYGYTF. CDR3 in DNA: TGTGCCAGCAGCTTACGTCCGACAGGGGTGGACTATGGCTACACCTTC.

This chain joins TRBV6-2 or TRBV6-3 and TRBJ2-2; 7 nucleotides match TRBD2. This CDR3 comprises 16 residues. With 4 bases clipped from V and 4 bases from J, the junction kept 9 bases outside the gene matches. Germline lookup yields CDR1 MNHEY and CDR2 SVGEGT. The CDR3 here is CASSLAGVSVTGELFF. The CDR3, as DNA: TGTGCCAGCAGTTTGGCGGGAGTGAGTGTCACCGGGGAGCTGTTTTTT.

CDR3 DNA: TGCGCCAGCAGCTTGGATTGGAGTCGCGAGCAGTACTTC. Translating it yields CASSLDWSREQYF. The V gene is TRBV5-1, the J gene TRBJ2-7; D unclear. V was cut by 0 bases and J by 6 bases, with 10 bases left in between. The germline CDR1 and CDR2 sequences are SGHRS and YFSETQ. The CDR3 sequence is 13 residues long.

The chain combines TRBV7-2 with TRBJ2-1; TRBD2 is a possible D gene (5 bases). Trimming took off 1 base at V and 8 bases at J, with 15 bases between the two ends. CDR1 is SGHTA and CDR2 is FQGNSA in the germline V gene. This CDR3 is 15 amino acids long. Here the CDR3 reads CASSLDVGEADEQFF. CDR3 DNA: TGTGCCAGCAGCTTAGATGTGGGAGAGGCTGATGAGCAGTTCTTC.

This clonotype has more than one count but fewer than ten. The V gene is TRBV6-2 or TRBV6-3, the J gene TRBJ2-3; TRBD2 agrees at 9 bases. The germline CDR1 and CDR2 sequences are MNHEY and SVGEGT. V lost 0 bases and J lost 5; bases outside the gene matches: 3. The CDR3 sequence is 15 residues long. The CDR3 nucleotides are TGTGCCAGCAGTTACTCGGGACTAGCAGTAGATACGCAGTATTTT. This gives the protein CASSYSGLAVDTQYF.

This clonotype came up a few times. V and J are TRBV12-3 or TRBV12-4 and TRBJ2-1; D is unresolved. The CDR3 spans 15 residues. V was shortened by 6 bases and J by 0 bases, with 12 bases between the two germline ends. The CDR3 sequence is CASRPPSSSYNEQFF. The CDR3 nucleotides read TGTGCCAGCAGGCCCCCCTCGAGCTCCTACAATGAGCAGTTCTTC.

V usage is TRBV12-3 or TRBV12-4 and J usage is TRBJ1-2; maybe TRBD1 (5 bases). The CDR3 consists of 14 residues. The V gene lost 3 bases and the J gene lost 8 bases, with 16 bases spanning the gap. The CDR3 sequence is CASSFGDGTRGYTF. The CDR3 bases are TGTGCCAGCAGTTTTGGGGACGGGACCCGAGGCTACACCTTC.

This chain joins TRBV6-1 and TRBJ2-1; 9 bases are shared with TRBD1. V lost 9 bases, J lost 5 bases, and 5 bases stayed unmatched. CDR3 length equals 13 residues. Germline assignment: CDR1 MNHNS and CDR2 SASEGT. CDR3 region: CASSDRGNNEQFF. The CDR3 bases are TGTGCCAGTTCGGACAGGGGCAACAATGAGCAGTTCTTC.

The chain is built from TRBV5-6 and TRBJ2-1; TRBD1 aligns across 9 bases. Germline CDR1 is SGHDT and CDR2 is YYEEEE. The J segment lost 7 bases and the V segment lost 3 bases, leaving 8 bases of the junction unmatched. The CDR3 spans 15 residues. The CDR3 bases are TGTGCCAGCAGCTCCGGGACAGGGCTGGGGAATGAGCAGTTCTTC. Translated: CASSSGTGLGNEQFF.